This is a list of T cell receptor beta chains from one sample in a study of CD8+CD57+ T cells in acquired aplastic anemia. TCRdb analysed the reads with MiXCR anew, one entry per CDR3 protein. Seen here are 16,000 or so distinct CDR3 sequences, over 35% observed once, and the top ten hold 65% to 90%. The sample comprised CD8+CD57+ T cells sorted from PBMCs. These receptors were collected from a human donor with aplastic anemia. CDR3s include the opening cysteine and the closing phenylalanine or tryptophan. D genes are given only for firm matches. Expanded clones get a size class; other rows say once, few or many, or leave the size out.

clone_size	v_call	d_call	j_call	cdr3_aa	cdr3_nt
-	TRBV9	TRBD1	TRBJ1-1	CASSPGQGTTEAFF	TGTGCCAGCAGCCCCGGACAGGGGACCACTGAAGCTTTCTTT
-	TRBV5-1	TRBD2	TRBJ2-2	CASSFTSGGAFPGELFF	TGCGCCAGCAGCTTCACTAGCGGGGGGGCTTTTCCCGGGGAGCTGTTTTTT
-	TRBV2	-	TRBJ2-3	CASSEGSADTQYF	TGTGCCAGCAGTGAAGGGTCCGCAGATACGCAGTATTTT
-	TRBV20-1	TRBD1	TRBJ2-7	CSATGRDRVYEQYF	TGCAGTGCCACTGGCCGGGACAGGGTCTACGAGCAGTACTTC
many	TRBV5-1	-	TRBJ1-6	CASSLGQGDLYNSPLHF	TGCGCCAGCAGCTTGGGCCAGGGTGATTTGTATAATTCACCCCTCCACTTT
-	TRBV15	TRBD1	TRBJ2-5	CATSRPFPGQGAETQYF	TGTGCCACCAGCAGACCATTTCCGGGACAGGGGGCAGAGACCCAGTACTTC
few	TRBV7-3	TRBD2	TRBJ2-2	CASSKTTSGTNTGELFF	TGTGCCAGCAGCAAGACCACTAGCGGCACAAACACCGGGGAGCTGTTTTTT
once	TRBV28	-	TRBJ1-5	CASSLGLQPQHF	TGTGCCAGCAGTTTAGGTCTTCAGCCCCAGCATTTT
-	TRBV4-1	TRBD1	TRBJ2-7	CASSHNTGVNEQYF	TGCGCCAGCAGCCATAACACAGGGGTTAACGAGCAGTACTTC
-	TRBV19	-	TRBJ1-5	CASSAEGGQPQHF	TGTGCCAGTAGTGCGGAGGGAGGGCAGCCCCAGCATTTT
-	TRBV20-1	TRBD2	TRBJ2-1	CSARGGTSGYNEQFF	TGCAGTGCTAGAGGGGGGACTAGCGGTTACAATGAGCAGTTCTTC
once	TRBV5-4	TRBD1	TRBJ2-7	CASTKGIGQGAYEQYF	TGTGCCAGCACCAAAGGGATAGGGCAGGGGGCCTACGAGCAGTACTTC
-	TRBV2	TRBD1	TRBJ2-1	CASGQGATGNEQFF	TGTGCCAGCGGACAGGGGGCCACGGGCAATGAGCAGTTCTTC
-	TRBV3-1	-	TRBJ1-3	CASNPGHPRYYSGNTIYF	TGTGCCAGCAACCCAGGGCACCCTCGATACTACTCTGGAAACACCATATATTTT
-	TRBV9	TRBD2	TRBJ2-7	CASSARSGGVEQYF	TGTGCCAGCAGCGCCAGGAGCGGGGGGGTAGAGCAGTACTTC
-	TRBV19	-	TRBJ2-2	CASSIGESDGELFF	TGTGCCAGTAGTATAGGGGAGTCGGACGGGGAGCTGTTTTTT
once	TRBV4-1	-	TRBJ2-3	CASSREEADTQYF	TGCGCCAGCAGCCGCGAGGAGGCAGATACGCAGTATTTT
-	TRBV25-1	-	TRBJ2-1	CASSPRGTYNEQFF	TGTGCCAGCAGTCCCCGGGGCACCTACAATGAGCAGTTCTTC
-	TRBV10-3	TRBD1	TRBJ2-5	CAIGGQGGQETQYF	TGTGCCATCGGTGGACAGGGTGGTCAAGAGACCCAGTACTTC
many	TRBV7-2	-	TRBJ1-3	CASSLDGSSGNTIYF	TGTGCCAGCAGCTTAGACGGCAGCTCTGGAAACACCATATATTTT
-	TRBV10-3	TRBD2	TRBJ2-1	CAISESSGRGAINEQFF	TGTGCCATCAGTGAGTCGTCAGGGAGGGGCGCAATCAATGAGCAGTTCTTC
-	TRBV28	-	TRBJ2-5	CASSLPARQETQYF	TGTGCCAGCAGTTTACCGGCTAGACAAGAGACCCAGTACTTC